The next 6 T cell receptor beta chains were all read from a single sample in a study of T-cell memory formation after mild COVID-19. TCRdb independently ran MiXCR on the 5' RACE reads; one entry per CDR3 protein. The data contain about 14,000 distinct CDR3 sequences, roughly 19% of them seen just once; the ten biggest clones take up around 45%. The sequencing input was PBMCs or a T cell subset sorted from them (not recorded which). All receptors derive from an adult woman who had mild COVID-19 (a few samples of this study predate the infection). Cell type and time point are not known.

This clonotype showed up many times. V usage is TRBV20-1 and J usage is TRBJ2-6; D remains unclear. There are 12 residues in the CDR3. Trimming pared 4 bases from V and 5 bases from J, leaving 6 bases between. Germline-derived CDR1 and CDR2 are DFQATT and SNEGSKA (reference sequence). The CDR3 DNA reads as TGCAGTGCTAAGCCCAGGGCCAACGTCCTGACTTTC. Translating it yields CSAKPRANVLTF.

This clonotype was observed at least ten times. The chain carries TRBV7-3 and TRBJ1-3, with unresolved D. V dropped 6 bases and J dropped 2 bases, with 11 bases sitting between them. The CDR3 is 14 residues long. Germline CDR1 reads SGHTA; CDR2 reads FQGTGA. The CDR3 nucleotides read TGTGCCAGCAGTCACGCGGGTCCTGGAAACACCATATATTTT. This sequence encodes CASSHAGPGNTIYF.

This clonotype showed up just once. This chain connects TRBV5-1 to TRBJ2-1; 14 bases match TRBD2. Germline V CDR1 and CDR2: SGHRS, YFSETQ. The trim removed 7 bases at V and 6 bases at J, leaving 6 bases unmatched. The CDR3 loop spans 15 amino acids. The CDR3: CASGLTSGGGNEQFF. The DNA for the CDR3 is TGCGCCAGCGGACTGACTAGCGGGGGGGGCAATGAGCAGTTCTTC.

This clonotype showed up many times. The V gene is TRBV20-1, the J gene TRBJ1-2; D not resolved. V lost 6 bases, J lost 5 bases, and 13 bases lay in between. This CDR3 has 12 residues. Germline V gives CDR1 DFQATT, CDR2 SNEGSKA (reference sequence). CDR3 protein: CSARALRYGYTF. CDR3 nucleotides: TGCAGTGCCCGGGCTCTTCGGTATGGCTACACCTTC.

The chain links TRBV11-2 to TRBJ2-2; D is unresolved. V lost 1 base and J 3 bases, leaving 12 bases between the germline ends. Germline V gives CDR1 SGHAT, CDR2 FQNNGV. The CDR3 has 16 residues. The CDR3 here is CASSLVGRTDTGELFF. CDR3 bases: TGTGCCAGCAGCTTAGTAGGACGGACCGACACCGGGGAGCTGTTTTTT.

This clonotype has at least ten counts. The chain joins TRBV4-1 to TRBJ2-7; tentatively, D is TRBD2 (6 bases). The CDR3 extends over 17 amino acids. CDR1 is MGHRA and CDR2 is YSYEKL in the germline V gene. The V gene lost 0 bases and the J gene lost 0 bases, with 15 bases spanning the gap. CDR3 amino acids: CASSQDPRAGSSYEQYF. For the CDR3, the DNA is TGCGCCAGCAGCCAAGATCCGCGCGCGGGGAGCTCCTACGAGCAGTACTTC.